This TCR beta chain came from a study of OX40 agonist ivuxolimab in advanced cancers. About the research overall: Patients took ivuxolimab, an agonistic anti-OX40 (CD134) antibody. Study-wide findings and caveats: Clones of CD4+ and CD8+ blood T cells grew by week 6 at doses of 0.1 to 3.0 mg/kg. Patients who responded partially at 0.1-3.0 mg/kg showed clonal expansion ranking among the lowest.

The assay was immunoSEQ multiplex PCR, and TCRdb's table has in-frame clones only and misses some. The data contain about 120,000 clones, just under 95% of them singletons. This CDR3 has 13 amino acids. Germline CDR1 and CDR2: SGHRS and YFSETQ. J gave up 5 bases and V 2 bases, and 2 bases lay outside the gene matches. Of note for this clone: Its antigen is undetermined.

The TCR comes from an adult with an advanced solid tumor such as melanoma, head and neck, liver or kidney cancer. V and J are TRBV5-1 and TRBJ2-5, with 8 bases fitting TRBD2. This specimen was CD4+ or CD8+ T cells sorted from blood, taken in a trial of the OX40 agonist ivuxolimab. The CDR3 region is CASSLAGVETQYF. DNA of the CDR3: TGCGCCAGCAGCTTAGCGGGGGTGGAGACCCAGTACTTC.